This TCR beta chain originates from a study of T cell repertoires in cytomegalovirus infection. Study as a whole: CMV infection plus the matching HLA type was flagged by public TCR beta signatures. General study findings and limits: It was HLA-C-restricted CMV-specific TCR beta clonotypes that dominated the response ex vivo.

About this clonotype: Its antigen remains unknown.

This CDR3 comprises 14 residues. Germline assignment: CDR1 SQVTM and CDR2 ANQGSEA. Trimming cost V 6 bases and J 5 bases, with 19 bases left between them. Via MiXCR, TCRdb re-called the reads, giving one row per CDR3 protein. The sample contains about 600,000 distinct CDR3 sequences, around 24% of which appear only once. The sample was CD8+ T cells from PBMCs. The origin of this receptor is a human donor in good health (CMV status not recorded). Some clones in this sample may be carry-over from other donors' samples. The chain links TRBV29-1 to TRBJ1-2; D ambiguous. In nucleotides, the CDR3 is TGCAGCGTCCCCTCCGAATTGTGGGTATATGGCTACACCTTC. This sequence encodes CSVPSELWVYGYTF.